Presented here are 23 T cell receptor beta chains from one specimen sequenced in a study of shared T cell receptors in the human thymus. Some clones are missing from TCRdb's copy, which holds only in-frame ones; the method was immunoSEQ multiplex PCR. The table records 540,000 or so clones, about 84% of them present only once. This same sample was also part of a study on human thymus T cells.

Specimen: thymocytes. The receptors originated from a boy in the first two years of life with a congenital heart defect.

CDR3 DNA: TGTGCCAGCAGTTACGGACAGGGCAGTACCTATGGCTACACCTTC. It codes for CASSYGQGSTYGYTF. The gene calls are TRBV27 and TRBJ1-2; 8 bases map to TRBD1. The CDR3 is made up of 15 amino acids. Germline trimming cut 4 bases from V and 4 bases from J; bases unmatched to any gene: 8. Germline lookup yields CDR1 MNHEY and CDR2 SMNVEV (reference sequence).

This chain's CDR3 is CASSSWAPANTEAFF. The CDR3, as DNA: TGTGCCAGCAGCTCCTGGGCCCCGGCGAACACTGAAGCTTTCTTT. V is TRBV11-2 and J is TRBJ1-1; unclear D gene. This CDR3 is 15 amino acids long. Trimming removed 4 bases from V and 1 base from J, with 13 bases in between. Germline V gene data show CDR1 as SGHAT and CDR2 as FQNNGV.

The gene calls are TRBV29-1 and TRBJ2-7, with D maybe TRBD2 (6 bases). CDR1 SQVTM and CDR2 ANQGSEA come from the germline V gene. The germline V and J ends were trimmed by 4 bases and 2 bases, with 12 bases remaining between them. This CDR3 is 13 amino acids long. The CDR3 nucleotides read TGCAGCGTTGTGGTAGCGGACCCCTACGAGCAGTACTTC. The encoded protein is CSVVVADPYEQYF.

The CDR3 reads CSVPETGTYGYTF. In DNA, the CDR3 is TGCAGCGTCCCGGAGACAGGGACCTATGGCTACACCTTC. The chain has TRBV29-1 and TRBJ1-2; 7 nucleotides align to TRBD1. The J segment lost 4 bases and the V segment lost 6 bases, leaving 8 bases of the junction unmatched. This CDR3 has 13 amino acids. Germline CDR1 SQVTM, CDR2 ANQGSEA. Based on the CDR3 plus reference TRBV29-1 and TRBJ1-2, the full variable domain is SAVISQKPSRDICQRGTSLTIQCQVDSQVTMMFWYRQQPGQSLTLIATANQGSEATYESGFVIDKFPISRPNLTFSTLTVSNMSPEDSSIYLCSVPETGTYGYTFGSGTRLTVV.

The chain employs TRBV29-1 and TRBJ2-5, with TRBD1 matching 9 bases. Germline CDR1 SQVTM, CDR2 ANQGSEA. J gave up 6 bases and V 0 bases, and 8 bases lay outside the gene matches. CDR3 size: 15 residues. CDR3: CSVEDGTGCRKTQYF. In nucleotides, the CDR3 is TGCAGCGTTGAAGATGGGACAGGGTGTAGAAAGACCCAGTACTTC.

The V and J genes are TRBV6-6 and TRBJ2-7, with 11 positions matching TRBD1. CDR1 is MNHNY and CDR2 is SVGAGI in the germline V gene (reference sequence). The CDR3 loop spans 14 amino acids. V shed 5 bases, J shed 4 bases, and the junction held 4 bases outside the gene matches. DNA for the CDR3: TGTGCCAGCAGTGAGGACAGGGGGCGTTACGAGCAGTACTTC. It codes for CASSEDRGRYEQYF.

The V gene is TRBV28, the J gene TRBJ2-7; TRBD2 matches 12 bases. V dropped 4 bases and J dropped 2; count of bases not matched to a gene: 15. CDR1 and CDR2 (germline): MDHEN, SYDVKM. The CDR3 loop spans 19 amino acids. The CDR3 region has the DNA TGTGCCAGCAGTTCGTTATCCCGCAAATCTAGCGGGAGGGCCTACGAGCAGTACTTC. Protein: CASSSLSRKSSGRAYEQYF.

V and J are TRBV14 and TRBJ2-7, with D perhaps TRBD1 (5 bases). The CDR3 has 16 amino acids. V shed 0 bases and J shed 4 bases, with 16 bases lying between them. Germline assignment: CDR1 SGHDN and CDR2 FVKESK. The CDR3 DNA follows: TGTGCCAGCAGCCAAGAAGAGTCACAGGTCTTTTACGAGCAGTACTTC. Translating it yields CASSQEESQVFYEQYF.

This clone has only a few counts. The rearrangement joins TRBV7-6 to TRBJ1-1, with D uncertain. The germline gives CDR1 SGHVS, CDR2 FNYEAQ. Trimming removed 4 bases from V and 1 base from J, with 10 bases in between. This CDR3 contains 14 residues. CDR3 in amino acids: CASSSTAENTEAFF. In DNA, the CDR3 is TGTGCCAGCAGCTCCACAGCCGAGAACACTGAAGCTTTCTTT. Full variable domain (rest looked up from reference TRBV7-6 and TRBJ1-1): GAGVSQSPRYKVTKRGQDVALRCDPISGHVSLYWYRQALGQGPEFLTYFNYEAQQDKSGLPNDRFSAERPEGSISTLTIQRTEQRDSAMYRCASSSTAENTEAFFGQGTRLTVV.

CDR3 sequence: CAWSLGTNYGYTF. Written as DNA, the CDR3 is TGTGCCTGGAGTCTCGGGACTAACTATGGCTACACCTTC. The chain has TRBV30 and TRBJ1-2; D call uncertain. The ends were cut back, 2 bases at V and 0 bases at J, with 7 bases in the middle. This CDR3 region has 13 residues. Germline V gene sequence: CDR1 GTSNPN, CDR2 SVGIG (reference sequence).

The chain links TRBV5-1 to TRBJ2-5; D may be TRBD2 (6 bases). The length of the CDR3 is 15 residues. The V end lost 4 bases, the J end lost 3 bases, and 16 bases lay between the germline ends. Germline V CDR1 and CDR2: SGHRS, YFSETQ. CDR3 sequence: CASSPGLRGKETQYF. The CDR3 nucleotides are TGCGCCAGCAGCCCGGGACTTCGGGGGAAAGAGACCCAGTACTTC.

The rearrangement joins TRBV7-8 to TRBJ2-2, with D unresolved. Trimming took 2 bases from V and 7 from J, leaving 2 bases between them. The CDR3 consists of 11 residues. Per germline, CDR1 SGHVS and CDR2 FQNEAQ. CDR3 bases: TGTGCCAGCAGCTTACGCGGGGAGCTGTTTTTT. It specifies CASSLRGELFF.

The V and J genes are TRBV19 and TRBJ2-7; 13 nucleotides line up with TRBD2. CDR3 size: 16 residues. V shed 6 bases, J shed 5 bases, and the junction held 10 bases outside the gene matches. Per germline, CDR1 LNHDA and CDR2 SQIVND (reference sequence). CDR3 in DNA: TGTGCCAGTAGAGCTGCACTAGCGGGAGGGGTGCACGAGCAGTACTTC. Amino acid sequence: CASRAALAGGVHEQYF.

The count of this clone is one. The chain couples TRBV29-1 to TRBJ2-3; D is possibly TRBD2 (5 bases). The V and J ends lost 6 bases and 5 bases respectively, with 18 bases between them. Germline CDR1 reads SQVTM; CDR2 reads ANQGSEA. The CDR3 runs 14 residues. This CDR3 reads CSVSANVEVDTQYF. CDR3 bases: TGCAGCGTGTCCGCGAATGTGGAGGTAGATACGCAGTATTTT.

There are a few counts of this clone. V and J are TRBV7-9 and TRBJ2-1, with D possibly matching TRBD2 (6 bases). The CDR3 consists of 16 residues. V lost 5 bases to trimming and J lost 0 bases, with 14 bases between them. CDR1 is SEHNR and CDR2 is FQNEAQ in the germline V gene (reference sequence). The CDR3 here is CASSGGERSSYNEQFF. The CDR3 nucleotides are TGTGCCAGCAGCGGAGGGGAGAGAAGCTCCTACAATGAGCAGTTCTTC.

The V gene is TRBV6-4, the J gene TRBJ1-2; 8 bases line up with TRBD1. CDR1 and CDR2 (germline): MRHNA, SNTAGT. CDR3 size: 14 residues. After removal of 0 bases from V and 7 bases from J, the junction contained 4 bases not matched to a gene. The CDR3 DNA is TGTGCCAGCAGTGACTCAGGACAGGGTTCTGGCTACACCTTC. Protein: CASSDSGQGSGYTF.

This rearrangement joins TRBV27 to TRBJ2-1, with 10 bases identical to TRBD2. The CDR3 loop spans 16 amino acids. V lost 4 bases and J lost 7; bases outside the gene matches: 10. Germline V lookup: CDR1 MNHEY, CDR2 SMNVEV (reference sequence). The CDR3 is CASSYKAGGLRNEQFF. Written as DNA, the CDR3 is TGTGCCAGCAGTTATAAAGCGGGAGGGCTGCGAAATGAGCAGTTCTTC.

The V and J genes are TRBV14 and TRBJ2-1; D ambiguous. Germline CDR1 and CDR2: SGHDN and FVKESK. Trimming removed 1 base at V and 0 bases at J, with 10 bases between. This CDR3 spans 16 amino acids. CDR3 residues: CASSQGRPSSYNEQFF. In DNA form, the CDR3 reads TGTGCCAGCAGCCAAGGCAGGCCGAGCTCCTACAATGAGCAGTTCTTC.

This chain connects TRBV10-3 to TRBJ2-7; the match to TRBD1 covers 10 bases. CDR3 size: 17 residues. Losses at the gene ends were 5 bases for V and 2 bases for J; bases not matched to a gene: 12. The germline V gene encodes CDR1 ENHRY and CDR2 SYGVKD. In DNA form, the CDR3 reads TGTGCCATCAGTCTTGGGTGGGGGGGACAGGGGACCTACGAGCAGTACTTC. Translation gives CAISLGWGGQGTYEQYF.

The rearrangement uses TRBV7-2 and TRBJ1-5; 7 bases line up with TRBD1. The CDR3 runs to 15 residues. The V gene's germline CDR1 is SGHTA and CDR2 FQGNSA. The V gene end was trimmed by 5 bases and the J gene end by 3 bases; junction bases not matched to a gene: 7. For the CDR3, the DNA is TGTGCCAGCAGCAAGGGACAGCAAATCAATCAGCCCCAGCATTTT. It encodes CASSKGQQINQPQHF.

The chain joins TRBV30 to TRBJ1-1; D possibly corresponds to TRBD1 (6 bases). The CDR3 is 14 residues long. V shed 5 bases and J shed 2 bases, with 15 bases lying between them. From germline, CDR1 is GTSNPN and CDR2 SVGIG (reference sequence). The CDR3 DNA follows: TGTGCCTGGGGCTTCGGGGACACCAACACTGAAGCTTTCTTT. Translating gives CAWGFGDTNTEAFF.

Points on this clone: Other nucleotide sequences from this sample produce the same CDR3. The chain has TRBV25-1 and TRBJ1-5; D remains unclear. Germline V CDR1 and CDR2: MGHDK, SYGVNS. Trimming took 4 bases from V and 0 from J, leaving 7 bases between them. The CDR3 has 14 residues. In DNA, the CDR3 is TGTGCCAGCAGTGCGTCAGGTAGCAATCAGCCCCAGCATTTT. It specifies CASSASGSNQPQHF.

Turning to this clone: Mismatch with germline at one junction end may stem from a read error. V is TRBV4-3 and J is TRBJ2-2; D perhaps matches TRBD1 (6 bases). The CDR3 contains 16 residues. Germline CDR1 LGHNA, CDR2 YSLEER. CDR3 nucleotide sequence: TGCGCCAGCAGCCAAGGGGGGCGCCCGAAAACCGGGGAGCTGTTTTTT. Encoded protein: CASSQGGRPKTGELFF.